This is a list of T cell receptor beta chains from one sample in a study of identical twins. TCRdb itself ran the 5' RACE reads through MiXCR, one entry per CDR3 protein. The sample contains hundreds of thousands of distinct CDR3 sequences, 18% of which appear only once. These data also featured in a second study, about T cells expressing NK-cell markers.

Material for sequencing was PBMCs. These TCRs come from a woman under 30 in good health. CDR3s leave out the opening cysteine and the closing phenylalanine or tryptophan. Clone size appears in some rows only: once, few, many, or a class for an expanded clone.

size	V	J	CDR3
-	TRBV7-2	TRBJ2-7	ASSRDTFPSYEQY
-	TRBV7-2	TRBJ2-6	ASSLSWYGANVLT
few	TRBV10-3	TRBJ2-5	AIGGRGAQETQY
once	TRBV12-3/TRBV12-4	TRBJ2-5	ASSWGEAETQY
few	TRBV5-1	TRBJ1-2	ASSLVTGGAGYT
-	TRBV5-6	TRBJ2-1	ASSGRDRGSNEQF
few	TRBV20-1	TRBJ1-1	SAREIGTGFRAF
few	TRBV5-5	TRBJ1-2	ASSSGTGNLGYT
few	TRBV29-1	TRBJ2-2	SSQGAGAGELF
few	TRBV29-1	TRBJ2-3	SSQETDTQY
once	TRBV6-1	TRBJ2-7	ASRGSGTGLYEQY
-	TRBV7-9	TRBJ2-2	ASSTRAGAPGELF
-	TRBV9	TRBJ2-3	ASSPRAGGPADTQY
-	TRBV29-1	TRBJ2-1	SVVSGTRGTYNEQF
many	TRBV5-6	TRBJ1-5	ASSLGGHQPQH
few	TRBV27	TRBJ2-7	ASSLDLPSSYEQY
-	TRBV2	TRBJ2-5	ASVDRSPAETQY
few	TRBV20-1	TRBJ1-1	SATRGQSEAF
few	TRBV10-1	TRBJ2-7	ASSEFRGSSSYEQY
-	TRBV3-1	TRBJ2-3	ASSQAKRGTTDTQY
many	TRBV29-1	TRBJ1-2	SVTRGINYGYT
many	TRBV4-3	TRBJ1-6	ASSQDRYNSPLH
-	TRBV5-1	TRBJ2-7	ASSFDRSGSYEQY